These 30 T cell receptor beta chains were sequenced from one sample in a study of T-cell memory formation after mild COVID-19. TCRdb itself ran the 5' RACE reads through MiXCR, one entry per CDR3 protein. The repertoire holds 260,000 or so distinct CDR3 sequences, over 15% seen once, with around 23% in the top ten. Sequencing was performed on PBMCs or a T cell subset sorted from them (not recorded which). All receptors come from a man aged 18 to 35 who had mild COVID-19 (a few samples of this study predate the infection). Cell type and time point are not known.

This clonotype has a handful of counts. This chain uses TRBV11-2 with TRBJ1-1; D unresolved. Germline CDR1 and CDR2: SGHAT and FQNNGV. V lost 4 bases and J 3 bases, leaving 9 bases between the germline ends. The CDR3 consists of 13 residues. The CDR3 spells CASSYQLHTEAFF. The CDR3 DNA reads TGTGCCAGCAGCTACCAGCTACACACTGAAGCTTTCTTT.

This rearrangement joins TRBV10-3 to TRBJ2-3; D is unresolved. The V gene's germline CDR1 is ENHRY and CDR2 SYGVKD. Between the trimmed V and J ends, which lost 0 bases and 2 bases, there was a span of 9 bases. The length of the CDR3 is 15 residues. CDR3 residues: CAISESQSSTDTQYF. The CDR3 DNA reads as TGTGCCATCAGTGAGTCCCAGAGTTCCACAGATACGCAGTATTTT.

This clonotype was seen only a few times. The CDR3 is CASTLVSGREQYF. In DNA, the CDR3 is TGCGCCAGCACCCTTGTATCGGGGCGCGAGCAGTACTTC. V is TRBV5-1 and J is TRBJ2-7, with D possibly called TRBD1 or TRBD2 (5 bases each). CDR1 is SGHRS and CDR2 is YFSETQ in the germline V gene. Trimming left V 6 bases short and J 6 bases short, with 16 bases between. The CDR3 covers 13 residues.

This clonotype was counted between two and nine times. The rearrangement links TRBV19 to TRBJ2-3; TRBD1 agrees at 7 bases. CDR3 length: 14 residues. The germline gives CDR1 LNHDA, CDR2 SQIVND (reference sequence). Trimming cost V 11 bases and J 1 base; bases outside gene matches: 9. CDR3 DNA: TGTGCCGTGGCCTCCCAGGGGGGCACAGATACGCAGTATTTT. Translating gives CAVASQGGTDTQYF.

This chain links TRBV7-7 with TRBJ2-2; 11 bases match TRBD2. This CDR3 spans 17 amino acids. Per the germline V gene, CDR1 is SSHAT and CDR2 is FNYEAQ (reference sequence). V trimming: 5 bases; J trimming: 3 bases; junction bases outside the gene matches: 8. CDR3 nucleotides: TGTGCCAGCAGCCTTAACGGACTAGCGGGCCACACCGGGGAGCTGTTTTTT. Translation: CASSLNGLAGHTGELFF.

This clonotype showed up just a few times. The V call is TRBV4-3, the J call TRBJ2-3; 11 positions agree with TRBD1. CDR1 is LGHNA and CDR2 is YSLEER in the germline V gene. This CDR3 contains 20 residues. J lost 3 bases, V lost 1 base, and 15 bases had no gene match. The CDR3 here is CASSQAPPPAGTGGTDTQYF. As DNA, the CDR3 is TGCGCCAGCAGCCAAGCTCCACCGCCCGCCGGGACAGGGGGGACAGATACGCAGTATTTT.

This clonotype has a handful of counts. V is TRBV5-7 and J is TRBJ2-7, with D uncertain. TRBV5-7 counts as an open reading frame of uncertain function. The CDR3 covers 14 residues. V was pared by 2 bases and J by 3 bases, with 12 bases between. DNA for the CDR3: TGTGCCAGCAGCTTCGGCGTTGAATACTACGAGCAGTACGTC. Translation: CASSFGVEYYEQYV.

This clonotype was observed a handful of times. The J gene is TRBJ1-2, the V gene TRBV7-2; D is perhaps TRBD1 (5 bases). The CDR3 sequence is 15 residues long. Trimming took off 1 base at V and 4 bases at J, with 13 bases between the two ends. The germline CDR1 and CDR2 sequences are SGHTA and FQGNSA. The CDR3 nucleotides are TGTGCCAGCAGCTTAGGGGACTCCATGAGCTATGGCTACACCTTC. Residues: CASSLGDSMSYGYTF.

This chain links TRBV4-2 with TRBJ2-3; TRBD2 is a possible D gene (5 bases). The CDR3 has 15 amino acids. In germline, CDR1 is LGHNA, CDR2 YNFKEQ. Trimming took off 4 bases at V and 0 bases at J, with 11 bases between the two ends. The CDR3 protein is CASSPLQRSTDTQYF. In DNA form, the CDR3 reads TGTGCCAGCAGCCCACTACAGCGGAGCACAGATACGCAGTATTTT.

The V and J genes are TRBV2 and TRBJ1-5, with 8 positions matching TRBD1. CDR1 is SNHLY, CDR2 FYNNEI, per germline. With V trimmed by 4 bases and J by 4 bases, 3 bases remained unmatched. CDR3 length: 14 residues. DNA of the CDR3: TGTGCCAGCAGTGGTACAGGGGGAAATCAGCCCCAGCATTTT. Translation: CASSGTGGNQPQHF.

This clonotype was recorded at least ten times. This chain's CDR3 is CASSLGTIHEQFF. The CDR3 DNA reads as TGTGCCAGCAGCCTAGGGACTATCCATGAGCAGTTCTTC. The V and J genes are TRBV7-2 and TRBJ2-1; 7 bases fit TRBD2. Trimming removed 5 bases from V and 8 bases from J; junction bases left unmatched: 6. Per germline, CDR1 SGHTA and CDR2 FQGNSA. The CDR3 consists of 13 residues.

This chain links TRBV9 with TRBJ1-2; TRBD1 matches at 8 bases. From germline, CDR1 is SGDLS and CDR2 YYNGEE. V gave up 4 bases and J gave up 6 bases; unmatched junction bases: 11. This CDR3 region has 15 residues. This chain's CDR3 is CASSTLGQGRDGYTF. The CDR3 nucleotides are TGTGCCAGCAGCACTCTTGGACAGGGTAGAGATGGCTACACCTTC.

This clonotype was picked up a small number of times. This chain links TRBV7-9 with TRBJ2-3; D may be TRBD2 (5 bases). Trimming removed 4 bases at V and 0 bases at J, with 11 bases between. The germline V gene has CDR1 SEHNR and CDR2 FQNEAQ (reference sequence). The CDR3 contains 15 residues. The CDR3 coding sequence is TGTGCCAGCAGCTCCAGCAGGACTAGCACAGATACGCAGTATTTT. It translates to CASSSSRTSTDTQYF.

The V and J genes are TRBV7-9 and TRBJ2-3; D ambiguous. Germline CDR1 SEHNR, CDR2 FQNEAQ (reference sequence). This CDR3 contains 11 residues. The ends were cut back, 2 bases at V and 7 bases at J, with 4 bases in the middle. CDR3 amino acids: CASSLPNTQYF. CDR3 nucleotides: TGTGCCAGCAGCTTACCAAATACGCAGTATTTT. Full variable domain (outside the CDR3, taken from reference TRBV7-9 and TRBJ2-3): DTGVSQNPRHKITKRGQNVTFRCDPISEHNRLYWYRQTLGQGPEFLTYFQNEAQLEKSRLLSDRFSAERPKGSFSTLEIQRTEQGDSAMYLCASSLPNTQYFGPGTRLTVL.

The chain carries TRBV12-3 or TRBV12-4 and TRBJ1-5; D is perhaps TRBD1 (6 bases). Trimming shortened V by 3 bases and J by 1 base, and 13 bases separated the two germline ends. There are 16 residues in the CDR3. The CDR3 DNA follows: TGTGCCAGCAGTTTCTTCAGGGGAGGAAGCAATCAGCCCCAGCATTTT. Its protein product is CASSFFRGGSNQPQHF.

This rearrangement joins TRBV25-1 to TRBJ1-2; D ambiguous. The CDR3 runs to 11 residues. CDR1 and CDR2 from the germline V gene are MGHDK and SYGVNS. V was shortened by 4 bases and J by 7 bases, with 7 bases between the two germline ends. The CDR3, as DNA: TGTGCCAGCAGTGGAGGATCTGGCTACACCTTC. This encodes CASSGGSGYTF.

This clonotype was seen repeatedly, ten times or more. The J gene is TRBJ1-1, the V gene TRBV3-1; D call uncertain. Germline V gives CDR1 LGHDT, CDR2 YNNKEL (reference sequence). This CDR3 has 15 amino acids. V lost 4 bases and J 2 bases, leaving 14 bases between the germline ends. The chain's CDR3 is CASSPGFGFNTEAFF. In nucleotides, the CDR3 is TGTGCCAGCAGCCCTGGATTTGGATTTAACACTGAAGCTTTCTTT.

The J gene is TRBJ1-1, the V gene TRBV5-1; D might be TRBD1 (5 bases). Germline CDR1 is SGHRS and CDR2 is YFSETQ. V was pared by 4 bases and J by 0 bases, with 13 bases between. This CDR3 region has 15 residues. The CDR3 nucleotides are TGCGCCAGCAGCCCGGGGCTTTACATGAACACTGAAGCTTTCTTT. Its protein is CASSPGLYMNTEAFF.

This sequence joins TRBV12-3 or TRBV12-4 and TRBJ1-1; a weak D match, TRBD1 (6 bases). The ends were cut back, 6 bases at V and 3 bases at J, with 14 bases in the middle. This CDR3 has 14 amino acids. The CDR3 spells CASRSTGLDTEAFF. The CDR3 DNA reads TGTGCCAGCAGGTCTACAGGGTTGGACACTGAAGCTTTCTTT.

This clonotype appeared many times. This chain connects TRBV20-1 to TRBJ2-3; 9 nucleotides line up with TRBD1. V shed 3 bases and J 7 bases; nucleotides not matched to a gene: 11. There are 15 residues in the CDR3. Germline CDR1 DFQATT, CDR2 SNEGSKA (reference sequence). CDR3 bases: TGCAGTGCTAGTAGTCCGGGGACAGGGTCAAATACGCAGTATTTT. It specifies CSASSPGTGSNTQYF.

CDR3 DNA: TGCGCCAGCAGCTTGGTGGCTACCTACGAGCAGTACTTC. It yields the protein CASSLVATYEQYF. The V gene is TRBV5-1, the J gene TRBJ2-7, with D hard to call. The V end was cut by 0 bases, the J end by 2 bases, with 6 bases between. The CDR3 is 13 amino acids. Germline CDR1 is SGHRS and CDR2 is YFSETQ.

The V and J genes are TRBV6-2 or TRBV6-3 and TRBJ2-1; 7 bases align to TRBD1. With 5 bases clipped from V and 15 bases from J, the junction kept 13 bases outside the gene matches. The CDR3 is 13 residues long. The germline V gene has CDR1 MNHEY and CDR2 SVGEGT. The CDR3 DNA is TGTGCCAGCAGTCCAGGGACAGTAACGCCATGGTTCTTC. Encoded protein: CASSPGTVTPWFF.

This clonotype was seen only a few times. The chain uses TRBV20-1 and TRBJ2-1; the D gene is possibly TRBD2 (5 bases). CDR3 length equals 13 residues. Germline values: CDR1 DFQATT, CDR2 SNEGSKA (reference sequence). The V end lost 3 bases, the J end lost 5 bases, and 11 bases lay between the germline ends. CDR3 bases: TGCAGTGCTAGGGCTAGCTTTCACAATGAGCAGTTCTTC. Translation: CSARASFHNEQFF.

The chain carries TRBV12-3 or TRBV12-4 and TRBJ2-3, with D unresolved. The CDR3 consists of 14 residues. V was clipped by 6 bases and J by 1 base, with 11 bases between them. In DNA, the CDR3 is TGTGCCAGCAGGCCCCTGGACGGCACAGATACGCAGTATTTT. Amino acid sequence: CASRPLDGTDTQYF.

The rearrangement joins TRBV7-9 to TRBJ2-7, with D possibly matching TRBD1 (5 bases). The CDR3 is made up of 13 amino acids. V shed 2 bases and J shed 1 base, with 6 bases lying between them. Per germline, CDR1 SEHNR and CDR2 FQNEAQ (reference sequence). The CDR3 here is CASSLKGSYEQYV. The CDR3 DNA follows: TGTGCCAGCAGCTTAAAGGGGTCCTACGAGCAGTACGTC.

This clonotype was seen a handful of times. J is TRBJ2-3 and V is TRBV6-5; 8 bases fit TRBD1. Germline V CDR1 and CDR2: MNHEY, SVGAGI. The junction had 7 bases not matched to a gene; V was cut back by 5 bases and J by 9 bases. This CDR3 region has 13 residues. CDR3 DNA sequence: TGTGCCAGCAGTGAGGACAGGGAAGGAACGCAGTATTTT. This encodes CASSEDREGTQYF.

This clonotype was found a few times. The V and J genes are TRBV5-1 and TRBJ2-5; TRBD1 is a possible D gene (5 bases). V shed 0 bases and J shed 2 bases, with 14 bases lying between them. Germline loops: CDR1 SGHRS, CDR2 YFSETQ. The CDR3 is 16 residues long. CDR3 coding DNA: TGCGCCAGCAGCTTGGTTGGGGCTCGGAATCAAGAGACCCAGTACTTC. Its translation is CASSLVGARNQETQYF.

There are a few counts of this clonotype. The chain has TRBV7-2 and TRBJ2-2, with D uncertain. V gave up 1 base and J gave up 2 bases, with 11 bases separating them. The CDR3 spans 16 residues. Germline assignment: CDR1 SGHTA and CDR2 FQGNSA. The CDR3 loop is CASSLGGGDNTGELFF. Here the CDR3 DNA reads TGTGCCAGCAGCTTAGGTGGTGGCGACAACACCGGGGAGCTGTTTTTT.

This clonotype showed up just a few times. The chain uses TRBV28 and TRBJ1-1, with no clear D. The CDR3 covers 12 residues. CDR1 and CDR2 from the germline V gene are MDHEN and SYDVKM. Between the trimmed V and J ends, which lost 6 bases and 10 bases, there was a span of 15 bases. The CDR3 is CASSILGSGAFF. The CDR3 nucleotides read TGTGCCAGCAGCATTCTTGGGTCTGGAGCTTTCTTT.

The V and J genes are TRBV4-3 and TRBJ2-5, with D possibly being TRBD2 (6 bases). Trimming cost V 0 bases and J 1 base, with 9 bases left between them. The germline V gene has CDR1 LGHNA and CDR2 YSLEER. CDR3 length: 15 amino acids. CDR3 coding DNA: TGCGCCAGCAGCCAAGAAGGGAGGTTCCAAGAGACCCAGTACTTC. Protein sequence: CASSQEGRFQETQYF.